This T cell receptor (delta chain) was captured by sequencing in a study of gamma-delta T cells after stem cell transplantation. Trimming removed 6 bases from V and 5 bases from J; junction bases left unmatched: 5. The V gene's germline CDR1 is GEAIGNYY and CDR2 EKD. This CDR3 contains 14 residues. With CATT, TCRdb re-called clones from the RT-PCR reads. The sample consists of over 2,500 delta-chain clones, 21% of them appearing once. Concerning this clone itself: Other DNA sequences in the same sample also yield this CDR3.

The chain is built from TRDV2 and TRDJ1, with TRDD3 matching over 13 bases. Sequencing was done on a sample of gamma-delta T cells. The source of this sequence is a human donor. It is not recorded whose cells these are; they may come from a transplant donor. CDR3: CACLRLGDTDKLIF. The CDR3, as DNA: TGTGCCTGTCTGAGACTGGGGGATACGGATAAACTCATCTTT.